The clone carrying this T cell receptor (beta chain) was found once. The entry originates in a study of shared clonotypes between healthy human individuals. Assay used: immunoSEQ multiplex PCR; TCRdb lists only in-frame clones, some missing. The table has approximately 1,500,000 clones, around 95% seen once. CDR3 length: 14 residues. The V gene's germline CDR1 is SEHNR and CDR2 FQNEAQ (reference sequence). Trimming took off 5 bases at V and 4 bases at J, with 12 bases between the two ends. This TCR was sampled from a young man in good health. The chain recombines TRBV7-9 with TRBJ1-3; D gene unclear. What was sequenced was naive CD4+ T cells sorted from blood. Described subset: CD45RA+ positively selected. CDR3: CASSLPLVGNTIYF. CDR3 nucleotide sequence: TGTGCCAGCAGCCTCCCGTTGGTAGGAAACACCATATATTTT.